The entry below describes one T cell receptor (beta chain). The antigen this receptor binds is unknown. One base away there is no much larger clone; base qualities are not given. The collaborating institutions used their own protocols to collect whole blood in K2EDTA tubes. For TCRbeta analysis, collaborators shipped samples in one of three forms: frozen whole blood, isolated PBMCs, or DNA extracted from either of those sample types. The germline V gene sets CDR1 to MNHEY and CDR2 to SVGEGT. CDR3 length: 15 amino acids, cysteine to phenylalanine. CDR3 DNA only is kept here, 45 bases in frame from base 1. V lost 0 bases and J lost 8 bases; the stretch between them is 14 bases long. This sample was taken from a study of blood T cell repertoires in COVID-19 (TCRdb year 2020). About the study as a whole: Samples from collaborators originated in the United States, Italy and Spain and spanned both the acute and convalescent phases of COVID-19. The prospective study material was composed of cDNA or gDNA derived from T cells, B-cell-depleted T cells, or PBMCs. The dataset comprised deeply sampled blood TCRbeta repertoires from subjects exposed to, actively infected with, or recovered from COVID-19. The repertoires were released in a freely available public database intended as a resource for research on the immune response to SARS-CoV-2. The samples were drawn from two sources: the first 160 participants of the ongoing ImmuneRACE study, and 1,000 to 1,500 subjects contributed by 6 global collaborators. Sample metadata almost always included a de-identified subject ID, COVID-19 status, age in years and sex. Where available, HLA class I and class II types were obtained from metadata supplied by the sample provider rather than from assay-based typing.

TCRbeta CDR3 regions were amplified from genomic DNA using the immunoSEQ Assay, a bias-controlled multiplex PCR. In the original analysis: Nucleated cell counts per sample were estimated from amplification of reference gene primers within the assay. To quantify the absolute abundance of each unique TCRbeta CDR3 rearrangement, sequence reads were collapsed and filtered. Productive Simpson clonality was computed per sample as the square root of Simpson's diversity index over productive rearrangements. Not all clones reach the TCRdb copy of this immuneACCESS table, which keeps in-frame sequences only. Checked studies attribute under half of the gap to unresolved V genes and leave the rest unexplained. V and J calls and clone size are as listed in that table; D and trimming were resolved from the DNA. For this sample there are tens of thousands of clones; 85% to 90% appear just once. The ten top clones hold roughly three fifths of the sample.

What the study reported, not specific to this receptor: Clinical and demographic metadata were provided uncurated, with the amount varying by source and participant.

The sequencing sample was made of peripheral blood. This chain joins TRBV6-2 or TRBV6-3 to TRBJ2-1; D gene: possibly TRBD2, on 6 matching bases. The TCR originated in a man aged 70 or older with acute or convalescent COVID-19. The CDR3 reads as follows: CASSYSGGAPDEQFF. The bases are TGTGCCAGCAGTTACTCGGGCGGGGCCCCCGATGAGCAGTTCTTC.